The source of this T cell receptor beta chain is a study of T-cell memory formation after mild COVID-19 (dated by TCRdb to the early 2020s). Concerning the study at large: TCR sequence clusters from the two donors were found to be largely donor specific. Longitudinal TCRalpha and TCRbeta repertoire sequencing tracked T-cell clones expanding and contracting after mild COVID-19 in two donors. Two young, previously healthy adult volunteers, one female and one male, were included in the cohort.

Broader findings and caveats from the paper: Clones that contracted from day 15 to 85 showed balanced CD4/CD8 phenotypes, whereas a second wave of clones that expanded from day 15 to 37 leaned towards CD4+. Only a couple of mild cases were covered in the study, and larger cohorts including severe cases with pre-infection samples were considered necessary. Contracting CD4+ clones turned up mainly in the CM and EM memory subsets, whereas EMRA was where CD8+ clones were enriched. SARS-CoV-2 specificity was not confirmed for the second-wave clones peaking on day 37. Some responding clones were detected in pre-infection memory, which suggested that pre-existing cross-reactive memory T cells had joined the SARS-CoV-2 response.

PBMCs were isolated by Ficoll-Paque density gradient centrifugation. At the junction V is shortened by 3 bases and J by 3 bases, with 5 bases in between. From the cysteine up to the phenylalanine, the CDR3 has a length of 12 residues. The kept DNA is CDR3 alone, 36 bases in frame from the first base. The germline V gene encodes CDR1 SGHTA and CDR2 FQGNSA. Reads for this sample came from an Illumina NovaSeq 6000. TCRalpha and TCRbeta cDNA libraries were constructed by 5'RACE with constant-segment primers, with sample barcodes and unique molecular identifiers being introduced. RNA was extracted from every sample with Trizol reagent. Amplification of the libraries took two PCR steps, and the second step added a second sample barcode plus Illumina TruSeq adapters. Libraries were sequenced on an Illumina NovaSeq with 2 x 150 bp paired-end reads. The published analysis was carried out like this. With migec v1.2.7, reads were demultiplexed and then collapsed into UMI-guided consensus sequences. Using mixcr v2.1.11, UMI consensuses were aligned to TRA and TRB V and J templates and then assembled into clonotypes. Clonotypes were classified as expanded or contracted when called significant by both edgeR and NoisET, with noise models trained on biological replicates. For edgeR calls, the cutoffs were a false discovery rate-adjusted p below 0.01 and a log2 fold-change threshold of 1. As an exploratory analysis of dynamics, max-normalized trajectories of the 1000 most abundant clonotypes were examined with PCA combined with hierarchical clustering. Separately sequenced CD4+ and CD8+ repertoires were used to assign the CD4 or CD8 phenotype of responding clones. The raw public data were reprocessed by TCRdb itself: fastp quality trimming at Q25, MiXCR clonotype calling, in-frame beta chains only. Every CDR3 protein is listed once, alongside the most common genes and DNA of its rows. TCRdb's processing, not the authors', yielded these V and J calls. The sample table contains about 290,000 distinct CDR3 sequences; only one count was recorded for roughly 18% of them. The ten biggest clones cover roughly 23% of the sample.

For this clonotype: Its binding antigen is unknown. No base quality values were provided; no much bigger clone lies one nucleotide off.

Sequencing was carried out using PBMCs or a T cell subset sorted from them (not recorded which). The chain is encoded by TRBV7-2 joined to TRBJ2-5, with no D gene named confidently. The TCR originated in a man younger than 30 who had mild COVID-19 (a few samples of this study predate the infection). The sample titles of this study are shuffled in the database, so cell type and time point are left out; the donor was told from shared clones. The CDR3 amino acid sequence is: CASSFWKETQYF. DNA sequence: TGTGCCAGCAGCTTTTGGAAAGAGACCCAGTACTTC.